This TCR beta chain is drawn from a study of blood T cell repertoires in COVID-19. Across the study: PBMCs, B-cell-depleted T cells, or T cells provided the cDNA or gDNA that made up the material.

Germline V gene data show CDR1 as MDHEN and CDR2 as SYDVKM. Trimming cost V 5 bases and J 6 bases; bases outside gene matches: 12. The CDR3 length is 16 residues. Assay: immunoSEQ multiplex PCR; the TCRdb copy retains only in-frame clones and omits some. Of 180,000 or so clones listed, roughly 78% are singletons. The chain uses TRBV28 and TRBJ1-1; 10 nucleotides align to TRBD1. Sequencing was carried out using peripheral blood. The clonotype was recovered from an elderly woman with active or convalescent COVID-19. The CDR3 region is CASSLSRGTGAPEAFF. DNA of the CDR3: TGTGCCAGCAGTCTCTCCCGCGGGACAGGGGCTCCTGAAGCTTTCTTT.